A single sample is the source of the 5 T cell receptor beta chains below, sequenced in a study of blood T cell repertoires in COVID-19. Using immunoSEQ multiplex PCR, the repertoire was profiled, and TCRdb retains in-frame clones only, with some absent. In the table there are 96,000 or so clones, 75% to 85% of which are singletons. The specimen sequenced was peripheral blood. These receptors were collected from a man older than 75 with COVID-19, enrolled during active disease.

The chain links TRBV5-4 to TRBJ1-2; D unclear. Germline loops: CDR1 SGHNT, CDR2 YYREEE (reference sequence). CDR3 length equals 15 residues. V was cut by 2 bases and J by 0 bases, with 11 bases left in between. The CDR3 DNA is TGTGCCAGCAGCTTCGCGGGGAGAACTAACTATGGCTACACCTTC. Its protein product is CASSFAGRTNYGYTF.

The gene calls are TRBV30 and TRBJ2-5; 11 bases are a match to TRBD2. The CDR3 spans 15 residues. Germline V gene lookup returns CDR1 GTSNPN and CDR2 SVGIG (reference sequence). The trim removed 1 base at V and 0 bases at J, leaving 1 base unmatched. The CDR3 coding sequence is TGTGCCTGGAGTGAGGGACTAGCGGACCAAGAGACCCAGTACTTC. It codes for CAWSEGLADQETQYF.

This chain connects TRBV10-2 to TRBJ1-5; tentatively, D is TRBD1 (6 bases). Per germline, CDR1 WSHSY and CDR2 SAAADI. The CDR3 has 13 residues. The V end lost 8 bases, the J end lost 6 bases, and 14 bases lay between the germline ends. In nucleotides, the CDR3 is TGCGCCAGCCAACAGGGTTTTGGTCAGCCCCAGCATTTT. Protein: CASQQGFGQPQHF.

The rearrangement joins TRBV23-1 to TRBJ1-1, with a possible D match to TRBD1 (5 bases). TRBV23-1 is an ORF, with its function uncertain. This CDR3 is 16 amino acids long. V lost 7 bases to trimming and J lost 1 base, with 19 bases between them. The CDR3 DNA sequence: TGCGCCAGCATCCTCCAACTTGGGGGGAGGAACACTGAAGCTTTCTTT. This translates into CASILQLGGRNTEAFF.

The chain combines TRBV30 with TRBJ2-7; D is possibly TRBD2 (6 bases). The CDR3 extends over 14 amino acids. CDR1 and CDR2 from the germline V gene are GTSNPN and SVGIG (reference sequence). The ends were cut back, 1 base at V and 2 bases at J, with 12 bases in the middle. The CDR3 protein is CAWSGSGVTYEQYF. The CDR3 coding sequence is TGTGCCTGGAGTGGATCGGGGGTCACCTACGAGCAGTACTTC.